The sequence of this T cell receptor beta chain was determined in a study of shared T cell receptors in the human thymus. The table came from immunoSEQ multiplex PCR; TCRdb's copy has only in-frame clones and leaves some out. The table includes hundreds of thousands of clones, around 87% detected once. Separately, the same data were catalogued under a study of human thymus T cells. As reported in that work: Corrective heart surgery yielded resections, and these provided the thymus tissue.

The specimen sequenced was thymocytes. This clonotype originated in a boy less than two years old with a congenital heart defect.

The CDR3 DNA is TGCGCCAGCAGCGACCCTTGGACTAGCGGGAGGGAATCGAACACCGGGGAGCTGTTTTTT. This sequence encodes CASSDPWTSGRESNTGELFF. The chain carries TRBV5-1 and TRBJ2-2; the match to TRBD2 covers 15 bases. This CDR3 comprises 20 residues. Germline V gene data show CDR1 as SGHRS and CDR2 as YFSETQ. V shed 4 bases and J 0 bases; nucleotides not matched to a gene: 10.